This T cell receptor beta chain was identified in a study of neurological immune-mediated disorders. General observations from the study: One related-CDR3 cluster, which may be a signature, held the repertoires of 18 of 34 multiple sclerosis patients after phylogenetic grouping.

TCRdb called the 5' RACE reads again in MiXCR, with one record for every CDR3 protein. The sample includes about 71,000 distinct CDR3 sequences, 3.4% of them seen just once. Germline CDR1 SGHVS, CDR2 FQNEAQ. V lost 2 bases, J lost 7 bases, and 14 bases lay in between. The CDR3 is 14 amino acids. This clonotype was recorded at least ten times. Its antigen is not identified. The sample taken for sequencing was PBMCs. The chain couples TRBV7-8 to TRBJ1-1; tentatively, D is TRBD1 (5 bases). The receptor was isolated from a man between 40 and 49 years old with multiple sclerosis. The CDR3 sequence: CASSLRPRGGEAFF. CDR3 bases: TGTGCCAGCAGCTTACGGCCCCGCGGGGGTGAAGCTTTCTTT.